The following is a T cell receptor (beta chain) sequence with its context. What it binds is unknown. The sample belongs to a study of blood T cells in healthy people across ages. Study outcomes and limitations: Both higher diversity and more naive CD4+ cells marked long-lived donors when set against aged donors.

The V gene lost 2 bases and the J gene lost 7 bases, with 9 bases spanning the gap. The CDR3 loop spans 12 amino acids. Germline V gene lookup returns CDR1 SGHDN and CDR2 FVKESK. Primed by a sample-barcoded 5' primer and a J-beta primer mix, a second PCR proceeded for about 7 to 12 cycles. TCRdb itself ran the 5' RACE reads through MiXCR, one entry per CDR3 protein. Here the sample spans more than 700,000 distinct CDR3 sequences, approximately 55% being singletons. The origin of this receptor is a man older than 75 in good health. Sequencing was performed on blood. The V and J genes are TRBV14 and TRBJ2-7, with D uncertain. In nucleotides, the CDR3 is TGTGCCAGCAGCCAAATCCTCTCGGAGCAGTACTTC. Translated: CASSQILSEQYF.